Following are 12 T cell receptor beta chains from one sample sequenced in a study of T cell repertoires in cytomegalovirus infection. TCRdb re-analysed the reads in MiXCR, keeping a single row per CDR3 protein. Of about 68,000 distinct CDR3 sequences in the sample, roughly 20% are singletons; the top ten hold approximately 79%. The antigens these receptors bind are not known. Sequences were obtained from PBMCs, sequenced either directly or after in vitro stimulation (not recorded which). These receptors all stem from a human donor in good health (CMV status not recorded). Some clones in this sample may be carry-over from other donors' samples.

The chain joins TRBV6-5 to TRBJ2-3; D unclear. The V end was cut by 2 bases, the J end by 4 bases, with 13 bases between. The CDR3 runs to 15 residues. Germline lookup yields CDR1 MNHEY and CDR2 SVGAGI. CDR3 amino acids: CASSYVTDPPDTQYF. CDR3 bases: TGTGCCAGCAGTTACGTGACCGATCCCCCAGATACGCAGTATTTT.

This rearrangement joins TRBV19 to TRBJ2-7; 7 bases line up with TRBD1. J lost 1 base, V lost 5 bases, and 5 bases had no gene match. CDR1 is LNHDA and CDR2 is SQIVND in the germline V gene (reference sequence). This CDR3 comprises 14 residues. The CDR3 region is CASSLGTESYEQYF. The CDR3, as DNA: TGTGCCAGTAGTTTGGGGACAGAGTCCTACGAGCAGTACTTC.

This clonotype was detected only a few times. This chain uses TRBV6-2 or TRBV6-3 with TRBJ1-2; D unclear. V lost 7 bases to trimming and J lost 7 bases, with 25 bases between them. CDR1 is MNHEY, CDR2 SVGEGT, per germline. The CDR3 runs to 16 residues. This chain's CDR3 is CASNPMGRDRILGYTF. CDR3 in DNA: TGTGCCAGCAACCCAATGGGGAGGGATCGCATTCTTGGCTACACCTTC.

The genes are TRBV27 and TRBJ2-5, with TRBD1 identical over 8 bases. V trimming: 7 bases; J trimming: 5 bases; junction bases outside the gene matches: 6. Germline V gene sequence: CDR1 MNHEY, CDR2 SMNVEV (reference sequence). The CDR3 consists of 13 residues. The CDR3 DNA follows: TGTGCCAGCAAGGACAGGGTACGGGAGACCCAGTACTTC. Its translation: CASKDRVRETQYF.

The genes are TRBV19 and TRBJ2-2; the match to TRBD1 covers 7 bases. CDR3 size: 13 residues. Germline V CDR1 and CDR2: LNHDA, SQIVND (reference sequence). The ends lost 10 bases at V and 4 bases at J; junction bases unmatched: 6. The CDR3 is CATEKGATGELFF. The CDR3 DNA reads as TGTGCCACTGAAAAGGGGGCCACCGGGGAGCTGTTTTTT.

CDR3 sequence (DNA): TGTGCCAGCAGTGGACCCTCAGGACGGAATGAAAAACTGTTTTTT. Translated: CASSGPSGRNEKLFF. The chain employs TRBV28 and TRBJ1-4; no clear D gene. Trimming cost V 5 bases and J 5 bases, with 15 bases left between them. The CDR3 runs 15 residues. Germline V gives CDR1 MDHEN, CDR2 SYDVKM.

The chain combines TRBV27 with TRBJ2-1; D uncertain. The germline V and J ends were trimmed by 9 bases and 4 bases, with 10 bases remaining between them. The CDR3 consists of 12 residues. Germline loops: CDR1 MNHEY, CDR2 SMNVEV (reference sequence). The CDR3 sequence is CARSVLYNEQFF. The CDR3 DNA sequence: TGTGCCAGGTCCGTCCTATACAATGAGCAGTTCTTC.

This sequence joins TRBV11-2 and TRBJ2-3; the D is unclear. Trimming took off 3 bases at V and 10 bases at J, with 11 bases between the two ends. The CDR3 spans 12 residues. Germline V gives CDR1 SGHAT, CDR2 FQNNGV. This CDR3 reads CASSFSRDPQYF. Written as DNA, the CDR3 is TGTGCCAGCAGCTTTTCGAGAGACCCGCAGTATTTT. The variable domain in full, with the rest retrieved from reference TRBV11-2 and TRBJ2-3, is EAGVAQSPRYKIIEKRQSVAFWCNPISGHATLYWYQQILGQGPKLLIQFQNNGVVDDSQLPKDRFSAERLKGVDSTLKIQPAKLEDSAVYLCASSFSRDPQYFGPGTRLTVL.

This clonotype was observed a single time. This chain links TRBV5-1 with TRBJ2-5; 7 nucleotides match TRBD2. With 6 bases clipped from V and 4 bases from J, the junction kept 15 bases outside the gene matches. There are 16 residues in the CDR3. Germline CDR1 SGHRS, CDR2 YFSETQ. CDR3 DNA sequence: TGCGCCAGCACCCCGAGTGCGGGAGCTGGAAGAGAGACCCAGTACTTC. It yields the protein CASTPSAGAGRETQYF.

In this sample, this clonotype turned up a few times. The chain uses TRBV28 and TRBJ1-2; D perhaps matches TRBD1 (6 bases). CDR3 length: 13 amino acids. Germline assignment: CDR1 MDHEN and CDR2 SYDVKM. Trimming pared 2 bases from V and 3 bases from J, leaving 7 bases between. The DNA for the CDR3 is TGTGCCAGCAGTTTACAGGGGTACTATGGCTACACCTTC. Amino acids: CASSLQGYYGYTF.

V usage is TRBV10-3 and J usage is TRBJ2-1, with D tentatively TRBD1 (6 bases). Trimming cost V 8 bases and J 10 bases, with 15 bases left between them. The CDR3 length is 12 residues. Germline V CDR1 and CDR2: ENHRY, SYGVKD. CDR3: CAIARERGEQFF. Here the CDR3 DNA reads TGTGCCATCGCCAGGGAGAGGGGGGAGCAGTTCTTC.

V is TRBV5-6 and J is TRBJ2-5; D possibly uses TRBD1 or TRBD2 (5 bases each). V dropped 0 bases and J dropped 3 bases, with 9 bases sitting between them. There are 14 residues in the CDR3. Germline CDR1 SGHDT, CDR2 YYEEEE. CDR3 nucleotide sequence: TGTGCCAGCAGCTTGGGAGGGACGGAAGAGACCCAGTACTTC. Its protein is CASSLGGTEETQYF.